This TCR beta chain originates from a study of early T cells in non-severe SARS-CoV-2 infection. Study background: Chains stayed unpaired after sequencing of bulk RNA from unsorted whole blood. Points from the study as a whole: The study's VDJdb matching favored anti-spike CD8 responses and missed private and CD4 specificities.

From germline, CDR1 is MDHEN and CDR2 SYDVKM. Trimming took 2 bases from V and 4 from J; bases not matched to a gene: 2. The length of the CDR3 is 14 residues. This clonotype showed up just a few times. The target antigen is unknown. Individual cDNA molecules were tagged with unique molecular identifiers. TCRdb independently ran MiXCR on the 5' RACE reads; one entry per CDR3 protein. Found here are about 64,000 distinct CDR3 sequences, about 19% of them singletons; the top ten hold 16%. Here the sequenced sample was whole blood, taken at baseline. The chain links TRBV28 to TRBJ2-3, with TRBD2 matching 8 bases. The TCR was taken from an adult who was a healthcare worker with PCR-confirmed SARS-CoV-2 infection or an uninfected control (not recorded which). In DNA, the CDR3 is TGTGCCAGCAGTTTAGCGGGGGGAGCAGATACGCAGTATTTT. Protein product: CASSLAGGADTQYF.